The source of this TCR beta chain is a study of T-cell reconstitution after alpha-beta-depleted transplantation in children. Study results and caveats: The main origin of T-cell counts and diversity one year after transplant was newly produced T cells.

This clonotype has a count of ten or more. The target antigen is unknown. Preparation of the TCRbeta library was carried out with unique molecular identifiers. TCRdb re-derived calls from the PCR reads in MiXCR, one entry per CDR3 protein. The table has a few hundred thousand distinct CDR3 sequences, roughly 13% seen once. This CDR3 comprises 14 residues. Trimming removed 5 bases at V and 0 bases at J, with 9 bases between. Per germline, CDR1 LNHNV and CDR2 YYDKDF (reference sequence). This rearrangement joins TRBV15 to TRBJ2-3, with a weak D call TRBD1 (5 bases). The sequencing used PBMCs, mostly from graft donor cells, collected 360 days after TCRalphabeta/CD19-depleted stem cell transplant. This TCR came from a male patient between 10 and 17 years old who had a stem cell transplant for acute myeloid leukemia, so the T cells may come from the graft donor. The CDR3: CATSARVSTDTQYF. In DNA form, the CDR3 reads TGTGCCACCAGCGCCAGGGTGAGCACAGATACGCAGTATTTT.